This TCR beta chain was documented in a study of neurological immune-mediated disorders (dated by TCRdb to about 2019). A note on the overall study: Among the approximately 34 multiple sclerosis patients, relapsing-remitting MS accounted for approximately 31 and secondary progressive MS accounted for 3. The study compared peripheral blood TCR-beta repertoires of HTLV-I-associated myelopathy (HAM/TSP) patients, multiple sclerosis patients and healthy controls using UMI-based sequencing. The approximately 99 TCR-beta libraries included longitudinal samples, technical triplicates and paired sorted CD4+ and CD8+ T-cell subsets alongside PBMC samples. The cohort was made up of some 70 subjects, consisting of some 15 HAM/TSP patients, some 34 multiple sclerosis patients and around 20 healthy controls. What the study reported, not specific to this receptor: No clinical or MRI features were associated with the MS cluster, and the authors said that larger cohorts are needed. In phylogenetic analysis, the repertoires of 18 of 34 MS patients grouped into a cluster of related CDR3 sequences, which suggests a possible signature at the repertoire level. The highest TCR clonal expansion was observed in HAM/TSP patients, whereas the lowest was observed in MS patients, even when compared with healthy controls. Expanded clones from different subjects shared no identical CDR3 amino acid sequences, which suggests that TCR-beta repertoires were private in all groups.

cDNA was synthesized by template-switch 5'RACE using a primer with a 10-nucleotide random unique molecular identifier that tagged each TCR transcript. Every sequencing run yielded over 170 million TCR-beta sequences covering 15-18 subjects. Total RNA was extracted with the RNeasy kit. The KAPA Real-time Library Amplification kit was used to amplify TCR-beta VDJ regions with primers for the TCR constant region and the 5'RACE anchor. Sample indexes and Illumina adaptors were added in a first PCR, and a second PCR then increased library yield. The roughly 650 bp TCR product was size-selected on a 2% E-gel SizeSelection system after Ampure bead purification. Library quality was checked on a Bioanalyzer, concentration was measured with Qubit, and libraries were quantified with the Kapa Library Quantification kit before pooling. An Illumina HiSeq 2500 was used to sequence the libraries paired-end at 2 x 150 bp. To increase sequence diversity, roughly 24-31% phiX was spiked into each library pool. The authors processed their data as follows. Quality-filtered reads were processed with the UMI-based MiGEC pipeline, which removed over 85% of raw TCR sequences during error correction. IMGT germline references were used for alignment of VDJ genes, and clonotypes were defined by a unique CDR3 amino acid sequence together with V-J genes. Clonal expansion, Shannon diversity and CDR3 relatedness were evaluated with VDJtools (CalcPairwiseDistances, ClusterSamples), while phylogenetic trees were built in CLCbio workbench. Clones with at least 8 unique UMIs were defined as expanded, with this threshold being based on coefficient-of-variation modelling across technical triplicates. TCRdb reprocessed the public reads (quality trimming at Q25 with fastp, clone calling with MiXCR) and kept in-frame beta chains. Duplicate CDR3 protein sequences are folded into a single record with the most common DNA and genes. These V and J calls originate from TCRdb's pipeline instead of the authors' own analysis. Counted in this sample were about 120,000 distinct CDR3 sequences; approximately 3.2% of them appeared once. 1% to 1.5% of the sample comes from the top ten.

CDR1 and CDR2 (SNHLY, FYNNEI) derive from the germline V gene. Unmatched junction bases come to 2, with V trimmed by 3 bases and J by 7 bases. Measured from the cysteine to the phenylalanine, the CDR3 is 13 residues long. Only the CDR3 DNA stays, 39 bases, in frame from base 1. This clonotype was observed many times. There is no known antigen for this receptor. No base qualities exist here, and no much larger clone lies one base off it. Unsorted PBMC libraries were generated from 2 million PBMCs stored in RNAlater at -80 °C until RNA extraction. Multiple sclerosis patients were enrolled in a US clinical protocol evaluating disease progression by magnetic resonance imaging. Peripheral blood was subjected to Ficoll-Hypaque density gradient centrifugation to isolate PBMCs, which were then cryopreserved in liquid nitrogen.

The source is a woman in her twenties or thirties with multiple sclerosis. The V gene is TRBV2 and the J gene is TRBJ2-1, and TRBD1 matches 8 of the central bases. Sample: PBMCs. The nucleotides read TGTGCCAGCAGTGACGACAGGGGAAATGAGCAGTTCTTC. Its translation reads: CASSDDRGNEQFF.